The rows below give T cell receptor beta chains drawn from one sample of a study of PD-1 blockade in classical Hodgkin lymphoma. The repertoire was sequenced with immunoSEQ multiplex PCR; TCRdb's copy has only in-frame clones and lacks some. The profile covers tens of thousands of clones, with just over 70% appearing a single time and around 4.2% taken by the ten largest. Sequenced here: peripheral blood mononuclear cells (PBMCs), sampled before the second cycle of nivolumab. The receptors were sampled from a human donor with classical Hodgkin lymphoma. Each CDR3 is given with its conserved first and last residue. The D gene is left open where the match is weak. Only some rows state a clone size, as once, few, many or a class for expanded clones.

d_call j_call v_call clone_size cdr3_nt cdr3_aa
- TRBJ1-1 TRBV28 - TGTGCCAGCAGTTGGAGGAGGGGTTGGAAAACTGAAGCTTTCTTT CASSWRRGWKTEAFF
- TRBJ2-7 TRBV7-9 - TGTGCCAGCAGCCCAGAGGCCGGAGGCTTCGAGCAGTACTTC CASSPEAGGFEQYF
TRBD1 TRBJ2-3 TRBV28 - TGTGCCAGCAGTTCTGACCGCGGGGGACAGGGGCATCCCACAGATACGCAGTATTTT CASSSDRGGQGHPTDTQYF
TRBD2 TRBJ2-7 TRBV7-8 - TGTGCCAGCAGCCCCCGAGTAGCGGGGGGCTACGAGCAGTACTTC CASSPRVAGGYEQYF
TRBD2 TRBJ2-7 TRBV16 - TGTGCCAGCAGCCCCAAACCCGGAGCTAGCGGGAGGGCCTGGGGGCAGTACTTC CASSPKPGASGRAWGQYF
TRBD1 TRBJ2-2 TRBV11-2 few TGTGCCAGCCCCTTAGGGCCAGGGGGAGTCGGGGAGCTGTTTTTT CASPLGPGGVGELFF
- TRBJ1-1 TRBV5-6 - TGTGCCAGCAGCCGGAGAGCTATGAACACTGAAGCTTTCTTT CASSRRAMNTEAFF
TRBD2 TRBJ2-7 TRBV18 - TGTGCCAGCTCCCCCGTCGGACTAGTCGGTAACTACGAGCAGTACTTC CASSPVGLVGNYEQYF
TRBD2 TRBJ2-7 TRBV11-2 - TGTGCCAGCAGCTTAGATCTAGCGGGAGGCGAGCAGTACTTC CASSLDLAGGEQYF
TRBD1 TRBJ1-5 TRBV19 - TGTGCCAGTAGGGAGACAGGGGGATTTTATAGCAATCAGCCCCAGCATTTT CASRETGGFYSNQPQHF
TRBD1 TRBJ1-5 TRBV6-1 - TGTGCCAGCGTACTTACGACAGGGGGCAATCAGCCCCAGCATTTT CASVLTTGGNQPQHF
- TRBJ2-3 TRBV4-2 - TGTGCCAGCAGCCAAGCGGCAGGCACAGATACGCAGTATTTT CASSQAAGTDTQYF
- TRBJ1-1 TRBV6-5 few TGTGCCAGCAGAGACAGATCCATGAACACTGAAGCTTTCTTT CASRDRSMNTEAFF
TRBD1 TRBJ1-5 TRBV18 - TGTGCCAGCTCAACCGGGACAGGTCAGCCCCAGCATTTT CASSTGTGQPQHF
- TRBJ1-5 TRBV5-8 - TGTGCCAGCAGCTTGTGGTCCAGGTCCGGGCAGCCCCAGCATTTT CASSLWSRSGQPQHF
- TRBJ2-3 TRBV11-2 - TGTGCCAGCAGCTGGCCGGGGGACGGCACAGATACGCAGTATTTT CASSWPGDGTDTQYF
TRBD1 TRBJ2-3 TRBV2 - TGTGCCAGCAGTCCAGGGGGCTCGGGGTATACGCAGTATTTT CASSPGGSGYTQYF
TRBD2 TRBJ2-1 TRBV6-5 - TGTGCCAGCAGACCCGCGGGAGCTCCCTACAATGAGCAGTTCTTC CASRPAGAPYNEQFF
TRBD2 TRBJ2-5 TRBV7-2 - TGTGCCAGCAGCTTATACGCGGGGGGGCCGGGAGAGACCCAGTACTTC CASSLYAGGPGETQYF
- TRBJ1-3 TRBV19 - TGTGCCAGTAGTATTAACAGCGCACCTGGAAACACCATATATTTT CASSINSAPGNTIYF
- TRBJ1-3 TRBV19 - TGTGCCAGTAGTCCGGGGGTGCTAACAGTTGGAAACACCATATATTTT CASSPGVLTVGNTIYF
TRBD1 TRBJ2-7 TRBV5-1 few TGCGCCAGCAGCTTGACAGGGGTCCACGAGCAGTACTTC CASSLTGVHEQYF
TRBD1 TRBJ2-7 TRBV7-2 - TGTGCCAGCAGCTTAGAGGGACAGGGAGCCTACGAGCAGTACTTC CASSLEGQGAYEQYF
- TRBJ2-7 TRBV28 - TGTGCCAGCAGTTTAGGGCCAGCCCATTACTTC CASSLGPAHYF
TRBD2 TRBJ2-5 TRBV4-2 - TGTGCCAGCAGCCAAGATCCAGCGGGGACTGAGACCCAGTACTTC CASSQDPAGTETQYF
- TRBJ2-3 TRBV28 - TGTGCCAGCAGTTTACGAGCAGGGGGGGCAGATACGCAGTATTTT CASSLRAGGADTQYF
- TRBJ2-7 TRBV7-1 - TGTGCCAGCAGCTTAGCTCTGGCCCACGAGCAGTACTTC CASSLALAHEQYF
- TRBJ1-2 TRBV19 - TGTGCCAGTAGTATGACCGGGCCTTTTAACTATGGCTACACCTTC CASSMTGPFNYGYTF
- TRBJ2-2 TRBV2 - TGTGCCAGCAAGGGACGGTACACCGGGGAGCTGTTTTTT CASKGRYTGELFF
- TRBJ1-2 TRBV30 few TGTGCCTGGAGTGTACGGCTTCTTAACTATGGCTACACCTTC CAWSVRLLNYGYTF
TRBD1 TRBJ2-7 TRBV28 - TGTGCCAGCAGACAGGGGGTATCCTACGAGCAGTACTTC CASRQGVSYEQYF
- TRBJ2-5 TRBV5-6 medium-sized TGTGCCAGCAGCTTGCGGTCTGGGCAGGGTGGTCGAGAGACCCAGTACTTC CASSLRSGQGGRETQYF
TRBD2 TRBJ2-7 TRBV2 - TGTGCCAGCAGTGATGCGGCGGGGACTAGAGCCTACGAGCAGTACTTC CASSDAAGTRAYEQYF
- TRBJ2-1 TRBV7-9 few TGTGCCAGCAGCTCACACGGACGTGGGGGAAAATACAATGAGCAGTTCTTC CASSSHGRGGKYNEQFF
- TRBJ2-1 TRBV4-1 - TGCGCCAGCAGCCAAGGACATGTGGGGGGTAACAATGAGCAGTTCTTC CASSQGHVGGNNEQFF
- TRBJ2-5 TRBV18 few TGTGCCAGCTCACCACCGCATTTCCAAGAGACCCAGTACTTC CASSPPHFQETQYF
TRBD1 TRBJ1-5 TRBV7-6 - TGTGCCAGCAGCCCGGGACAGGGGGCGAATCAGCCCCAGCATTTT CASSPGQGANQPQHF
- TRBJ1-3 TRBV7-9 - TGTGCCAGCAGCTTAGGATGGGGGGGCCGTGGAAACACCATATATTTT CASSLGWGGRGNTIYF
TRBD1 TRBJ2-7 TRBV7-9 - TGTGCCAGCAGTTCCGACAGGGCCAGCTCCTACGAGCAGTACTTC CASSSDRASSYEQYF
TRBD2 TRBJ2-1 TRBV7-9 - TGTGCCAGCAGCTTAGCGGGAGGGAATGAGCAGTTCTTC CASSLAGGNEQFF
TRBD2 TRBJ2-3 TRBV7-9 - TGTGCCAGCAGCCGTGGGACTAGCGGGGGGAGCACAGATACGCAGTATTTT CASSRGTSGGSTDTQYF
TRBD2 TRBJ2-6 TRBV7-9 once TGTGCCAGCAGCTTATCTCGACTAGCGGGAGGCAACGTCCTGACTTTC CASSLSRLAGGNVLTF
TRBD1 TRBJ1-2 TRBV6-1 - TGTGCCAGCGTACTTGCAGGGGGAACTAACTATGGCTACACCTTC CASVLAGGTNYGYTF
TRBD2 TRBJ2-1 TRBV6-6 - TGTGCCAGCAGTTACTACGGGGGGGCGGGCAATGAGCAGTTCTTC CASSYYGGAGNEQFF
- TRBJ1-5 TRBV5-1 - TGCGCCAGCAGCTTGGAAGGGGGGGGTCAGCCCCAGCATTTT CASSLEGGGQPQHF
- TRBJ2-7 TRBV27 - TGTGCCAGCAGTTCTTTGACAGAAACCTACGAGCAGTACTTC CASSSLTETYEQYF
- TRBJ2-1 TRBV5-4 - TGTGCCAGCAGCCTGTACAATGAGCAGTTCTTC CASSLYNEQFF
- TRBJ2-7 TRBV9 - TGTGCCAGCAGCATGGGGGCGGGAGCCTCCGAGCAGTACTTC CASSMGAGASEQYF
TRBD1 TRBJ2-1 TRBV27 - TGTGCCAGCAGTTTGTTTGGACAGGGGGGTCCGATCTCCTACAATGAGCAGTTCTTC CASSLFGQGGPISYNEQFF
- TRBJ1-2 TRBV2 - TGTGCCAGCAGCCTAACGACAGGATCCTATGGCTACACCTTC CASSLTTGSYGYTF
- TRBJ2-7 TRBV19 few TGTGCCAGTAGTGGTCAGGGCTCCTACGAGCAGTACTTC CASSGQGSYEQYF
- TRBJ2-2 TRBV11-2 - TGTGCCAGCAGCTTTAGACAGGCGCTGAACACCGGGGAGCTGTTTTTT CASSFRQALNTGELFF
TRBD2 TRBJ2-7 TRBV6-5 - TGTGCCAGCAGTTCACTAGCGGGGGGTGCCTACGAGCAGTACTTC CASSSLAGGAYEQYF
- TRBJ1-5 TRBV7-8 - TGTGCCAGCAGCTTAACACCTTATAGCAATCAGCCCCAGCATTTT CASSLTPYSNQPQHF
TRBD1 TRBJ2-5 TRBV4-1 - TGCGCCAGCAGCCTAGGGGGCTGGGAGACCCAGTACTTC CASSLGGWETQYF
- TRBJ2-3 TRBV2 once TGTGCCAGCAGTCGGCCACGGACAGTCACAGATACGCAGTATTTT CASSRPRTVTDTQYF
TRBD2 TRBJ2-7 TRBV2 - TGTGCCAGCATCCCGCTGGCCCCAATCACTAGCGGCTCCTACGAGCAGTACTTC CASIPLAPITSGSYEQYF
- TRBJ2-1 TRBV7-7 - TGTGCTAGCAGCTTATCGTTGAGCTCCTACAATGAGCAGTTCTTC CASSLSLSSYNEQFF
TRBD1 TRBJ2-1 TRBV6-1 - TGTGCCAGCAGTGAACCGGCGGGACAGGGGACGTACAATGAGCAGTTCTTC CASSEPAGQGTYNEQFF